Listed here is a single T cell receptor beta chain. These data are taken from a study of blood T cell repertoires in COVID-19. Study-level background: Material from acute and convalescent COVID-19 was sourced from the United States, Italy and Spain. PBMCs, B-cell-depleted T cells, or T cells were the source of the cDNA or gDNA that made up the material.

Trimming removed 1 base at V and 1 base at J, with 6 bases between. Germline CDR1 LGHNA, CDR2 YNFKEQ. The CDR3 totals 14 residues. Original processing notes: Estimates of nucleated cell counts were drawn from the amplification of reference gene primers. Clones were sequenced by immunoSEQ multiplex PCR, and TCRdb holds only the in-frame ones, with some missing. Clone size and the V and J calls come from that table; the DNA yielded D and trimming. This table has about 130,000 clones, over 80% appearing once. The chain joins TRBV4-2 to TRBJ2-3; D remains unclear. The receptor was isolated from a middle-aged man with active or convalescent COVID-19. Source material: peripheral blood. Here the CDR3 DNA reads TGTGCCAGCAGCCAAGCACTACGCACAGATACGCAGTATTTT. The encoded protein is CASSQALRTDTQYF.